Listed here are 5 T cell receptor beta chains from one sample, sequenced in a study of post-analysis software for immune sequencing data (dated by TCRdb to about 2015). For these receptors, no antigen is known. Receptor amplification or capture employed PCR. Sequencing was performed on an Illumina HiSeq 2500. To reduce PCR and sequencing biases, unique molecular identifiers were built into the TCR beta cDNA libraries. In-frame beta chains were kept once TCRdb had trimmed the public reads at Q25 with fastp and called clones with MiXCR. Each entry is one CDR3 protein sequence, shown with its most common DNA and genes. The sample table records hundreds of thousands of distinct CDR3 sequences; just under 30% of these occur just once. 0.56% of the sample is in the top ten clones. Study-level results and caveats: Patients showed significantly higher frequencies than controls for a handful of TRBV segments, among them TRBV5-6, TRBV5-1 and TRBV20-1.

The sample was blood. These receptors came from a girl between 5 and 17 years old with multiple sclerosis.

The V call is TRBV20-1, the J call TRBJ1-6; D unresolved. CDR1 and CDR2 from the germline V gene are DFQATT and SNEGSKA (reference sequence). CDR3 length equals 12 residues. Trimming took 1 base from V and 12 from J, leaving 10 bases between them. This CDR3 reads CSARGDRQPLHF. The CDR3 region has the DNA TGCAGTGCTAGAGGCGATCGACAACCCCTCCACTTT.

The V and J genes are TRBV14 and TRBJ2-1; possible D gene TRBD2, 6 bases. CDR3 length: 15 amino acids. Germline CDR1 is SGHDN and CDR2 is FVKESK. The V gene lost 0 bases and the J gene lost 9 bases, with 15 bases spanning the gap. CDR3 sequence (DNA): TGTGCCAGCAGCCAAGAGTGGGGACTCCCGGGTGAGCAGTTCTTC. It codes for CASSQEWGLPGEQFF.

This clonotype has just a few counts. This rearrangement joins TRBV10-3 to TRBJ2-7; no definite D call. V was trimmed by 4 bases and J by 0 bases, leaving 7 bases between them. Germline assignment: CDR1 ENHRY and CDR2 SYGVKD. The CDR3 consists of 13 residues. CDR3 sequence reads: CAISVRSSYEQYF. CDR3 nucleotide sequence: TGTGCCATCAGTGTTCGGAGCTCCTACGAGCAGTACTTC.

The V call is TRBV7-9, the J call TRBJ1-5; D possibly corresponds to TRBD1 (5 bases). V lost 4 bases and J 2 bases, leaving 6 bases between the germline ends. The CDR3 has 13 residues. CDR1 and CDR2 from the germline V gene are SEHNR and FQNEAQ (reference sequence). The CDR3 DNA follows: TGTGCCAGCAGCTGGGACCGCAATCAGCCCCAGCATTTT. It is translated as CASSWDRNQPQHF.

CDR3 bases: TGCAGTGCTAGTCAGGGCGAGCTAAAGAATGGTGAGCAGTTCTTC. It translates to CSASQGELKNGEQFF. V is TRBV20-1 and J is TRBJ2-1, with a weak D call TRBD1 (5 bases). Germline V gives CDR1 DFQATT, CDR2 SNEGSKA (reference sequence). The CDR3 spans 15 residues. V lost 3 bases to trimming and J lost 9 bases, with 21 bases between them.